This TCR beta chain was observed in a study of CD8 T cells in ankylosing spondylitis. Details on this clonotype: Its antigen is unidentified.

Per germline, CDR1 KGHDR and CDR2 SFDVKD. This CDR3 spans 17 amino acids. Between the trimmed V and J ends, which lost 2 bases and 6 bases, there was a span of 21 bases. Libraries of TCR beta came from quantitative 5'-RACE with molecular barcodes. Each CDR3 protein is one row after TCRdb ran MiXCR on the 5' RACE reads. Of approximately 220,000 distinct CDR3 sequences in the sample, around 20% are singletons; the top ten hold under 45%. Study observations and caveats: Ankylosing spondylitis blood appeared to carry a characteristic TCR beta motif of eight or nine highly homologous variants. It was reported that disease-linked clones were significantly enriched in matched ankylosing spondylitis synovial fluid.

Sequencing was done on a sample of blood, either unsorted or a sorted T cell fraction (not recorded which). The chain is built from TRBV24-1 and TRBJ1-2, with a tentative D call TRBD1 (5 bases). This clonotype was obtained from a male donor with ankylosing spondylitis. The CDR3 region is CATSDSTGTPYLNGYTF. The CDR3 coding sequence is TGTGCCACCAGTGATTCAACCGGGACCCCGTATCTGAATGGCTACACCTTC.